Following are 8 T cell receptor beta chains from one sample sequenced in a study of cytomegalovirus exposure and HLA in healthy donors. Both 60 Vbeta primers and 13 Jbeta primers went into the PCR. TCRdb keeps only in-frame clones here, not all; method: immunoSEQ multiplex PCR. The table includes some 200,000 clones, around 77% detected once. The sequenced sample consisted of PBMCs. These receptors were collected from a female donor in good health and CMV-seronegative.

This rearrangement joins TRBV1 to TRBJ2-7; TRBD2, the table's D call, was not compared with the DNA. TRBV1 is flagged as a pseudogene. This CDR3 is 19 amino acids long. CDR3 nucleotide sequence: TGCACCAGCAGCCAAGATCCGGGGGGTACAACCGCGGCCTCCTACGAGCAGTACTTC. Translated: CTSSQDPGGTTAASYEQYF.

This sequence joins TRBV6-6 and TRBJ1-1; TRBD1 aligns across 7 bases. Germline CDR1 and CDR2: MNHNY and SVGAGI (reference sequence). The CDR3 runs to 13 residues. Unmatched junction bases numbered 6, after V lost 7 bases and J lost 4 bases. The CDR3 loop is CASTIDRVTEAFF. The CDR3 coding sequence is TGTGCCAGCACCATTGACAGGGTCACTGAAGCTTTCTTT.

This rearrangement joins TRBV1 to TRBJ2-1; the table's D gene call, TRBD2, was not cross checked with the DNA. TRBV1 is a listed pseudogene. The CDR3 totals 23 residues. CDR3 coding DNA: TGCACCAGCAGCCAAGACGCTCCAACCGGGACTAGCGGGGCCGTTGTCTACCACAATGAGCAGTTCTTC. Its translation is CTSSQDAPTGTSGAVVYHNEQFF.

The chain is built from TRBV5-4 and TRBJ2-3; possibly TRBD2 for D (6 bases). V shed 4 bases and J shed 4 bases, with 16 bases lying between them. Germline assignment: CDR1 SGHNT and CDR2 YYREEE (reference sequence). CDR3 length equals 15 residues. CDR3 nucleotides: TGTGCCAGCAGCCGAGGCGGGAATCAAGCAGATACGCAGTATTTT. Protein product: CASSRGGNQADTQYF.

The gene calls are TRBV28 and TRBJ1-5; 9 nucleotides line up with TRBD1. The germline V gene has CDR1 MDHEN and CDR2 SYDVKM. This CDR3 has 16 residues. V lost 5 bases, J lost 2 bases, and 7 bases stayed unmatched. CDR3 region: CASSKQQGAGNQPQHF. In DNA, the CDR3 is TGTGCCAGCAGTAAACAACAGGGGGCCGGCAATCAGCCCCAGCATTTT.

This clone was counted a few times. The genes are TRBV7-2 and TRBJ2-2; the match to TRBD1 covers 12 bases. Trimming took 1 base from V and 7 from J; bases not matched to a gene: 4. Per germline, CDR1 SGHTA and CDR2 FQGNSA. The CDR3 is 16 amino acids. For the CDR3, the DNA is TGTGCCAGCAGCTTAGTGGGACAGGGGGCGGGCGGGGAGCTGTTTTTT. Encoded protein: CASSLVGQGAGGELFF.

The rearrangement uses TRBV7-3 and TRBJ1-1; weak D call: TRBD1 (6 bases). The CDR3 runs to 14 residues. CDR1 and CDR2 (germline): SGHTA, FQGTGA. V shed 6 bases and J shed 4 bases, with 15 bases lying between them. The CDR3 DNA reads as TGTGCCAGCAGTTCCCAGCACAGGGCCACTGAAGCTTTCTTT. Protein sequence: CASSSQHRATEAFF.

This sequence joins TRBV30 and TRBJ1-2; the match to TRBD1 covers 7 bases. The CDR3 extends over 14 amino acids. The V and J ends lost 3 bases and 3 bases, in that order; junction bases with no gene match: 7. Germline CDR1 reads GTSNPN; CDR2 reads SVGIG (reference sequence). DNA of the CDR3: TGTGCCTGGAGAATATTAGGGGGCGACTATGGCTACACCTTC. The encoded protein is CAWRILGGDYGYTF.